This TCR beta chain was sequenced during a study of blood T cell repertoires in COVID-19. In the study overall: Italy, Spain and the United States were the sources of the convalescent and acute COVID-19 samples. T cells, B-cell-depleted T cells, or PBMCs supplied cDNA or gDNA.

The germline V gene encodes CDR1 SNHLY and CDR2 FYNNEI. This CDR3 contains 16 residues. V was clipped by 8 bases and J by 6 bases; unmatched bases: 13. Seattle patient enrollment occurred during active infection, with longitudinal follow-up thereafter. The protocol was immunoSEQ multiplex PCR, while the TCRdb copy is restricted to in-frame clones and leaves out a portion. The sample comprises more than 300,000 clones, roughly 89% of which are singletons, and 0.95% to 1.3% rests with the top ten. Sequencing was performed on peripheral blood. The TCR sequence derives from a woman aged 40-49 years with COVID-19, enrolled during active disease. The rearrangement links TRBV2 to TRBJ1-6, with 7 bases lining up with TRBD1. The CDR3 loop reads CASYSSQQGRNSPLHF. The CDR3 coding sequence is TGTGCCAGCTATTCTTCCCAACAGGGGCGTAATTCACCCCTCCACTTT.